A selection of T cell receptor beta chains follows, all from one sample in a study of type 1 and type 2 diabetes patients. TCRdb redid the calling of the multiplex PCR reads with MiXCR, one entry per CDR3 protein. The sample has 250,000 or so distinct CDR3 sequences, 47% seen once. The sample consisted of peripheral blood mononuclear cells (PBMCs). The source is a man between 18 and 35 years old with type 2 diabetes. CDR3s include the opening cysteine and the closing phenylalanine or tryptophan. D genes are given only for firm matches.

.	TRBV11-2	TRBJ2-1	CASSLRINEQFF
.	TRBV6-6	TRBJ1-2	CASSYSAGGGGYTF
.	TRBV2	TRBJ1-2	CASLPQSKLGYAF
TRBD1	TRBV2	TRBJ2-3	CASRRTGSTDTQYF
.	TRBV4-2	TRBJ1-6	CASSQGMNERYNSPLHF
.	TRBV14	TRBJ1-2	CASSQEYVRGIGYGYTF
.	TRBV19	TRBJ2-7	CASSPDRPKSYEQYF
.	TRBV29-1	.	CSVEDPGEQFF
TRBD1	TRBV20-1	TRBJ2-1	CSARAGTATYNEQFF
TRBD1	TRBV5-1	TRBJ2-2	CASRGTGSGELFF
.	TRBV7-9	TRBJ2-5	CASSQRQAGFWETQYF
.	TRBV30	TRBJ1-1	CAWGYMNTEAFF
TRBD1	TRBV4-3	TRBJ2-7	CASSETGEKRYEQYF
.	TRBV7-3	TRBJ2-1	CASSAGTGTYNEQFF
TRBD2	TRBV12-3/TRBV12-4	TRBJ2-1	CASTLLTSGSSGQFF
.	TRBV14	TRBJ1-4	CASSHPTAGTSVGNEKLFF
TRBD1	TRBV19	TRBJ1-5	CASTGTGGPHSNQPQHF
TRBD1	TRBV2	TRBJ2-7	CASSASGTASYEQYF
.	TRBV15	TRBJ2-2	CATSGLWGLADPNTGELFF
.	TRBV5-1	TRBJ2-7	CASSLYITYEQYF
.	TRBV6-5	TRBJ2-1	CASRYARSGYNEQFF
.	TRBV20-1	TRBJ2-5	CSAPDDSQETQYF
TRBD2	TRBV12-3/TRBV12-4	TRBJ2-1	CASSLTSGYNEQFF
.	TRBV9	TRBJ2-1	CASSVDVRVWNEQFF
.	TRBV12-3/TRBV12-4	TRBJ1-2	CASSLADIYGYTF
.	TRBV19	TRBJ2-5	CASSTTSQETQYF
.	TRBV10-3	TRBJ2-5	CATKVSETIHPQETQYF
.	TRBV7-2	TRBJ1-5	CASSLQFGVSNQPQHF
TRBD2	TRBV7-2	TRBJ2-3	CASRGGDTDTQYF
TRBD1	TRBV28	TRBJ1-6	CASRDRVNSPLHF
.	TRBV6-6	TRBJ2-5	CASRGSETQYF
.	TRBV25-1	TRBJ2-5	CASSERRTSRGETQYF
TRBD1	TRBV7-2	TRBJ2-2	CAGSLDRAGGELFF
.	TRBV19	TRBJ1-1	CASSQPRLNTEAFF
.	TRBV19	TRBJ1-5	CASSIEESQPQHF
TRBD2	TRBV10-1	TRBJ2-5	CASTGGRRQETQYF
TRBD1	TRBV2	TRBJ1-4	CASSTDRGSEKLFF
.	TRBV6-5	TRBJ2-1	CASSYSIGRGHNEQFF
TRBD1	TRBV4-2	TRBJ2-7	CASSLRQGVSYEQYF
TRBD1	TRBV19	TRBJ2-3	CASSIVPGQRTDTQYF
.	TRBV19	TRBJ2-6	CASSIQGWEISGANVLTF
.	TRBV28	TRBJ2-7	CASFTGHDSYEQYF
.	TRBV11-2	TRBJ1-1	CASSLGGQNTEAFF
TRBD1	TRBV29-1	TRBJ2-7	CSVGDSPYEQYF
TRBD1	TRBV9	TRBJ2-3	CASSARTGGVVDTQYF
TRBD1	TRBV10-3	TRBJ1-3	CAISIGQESGNTIYF